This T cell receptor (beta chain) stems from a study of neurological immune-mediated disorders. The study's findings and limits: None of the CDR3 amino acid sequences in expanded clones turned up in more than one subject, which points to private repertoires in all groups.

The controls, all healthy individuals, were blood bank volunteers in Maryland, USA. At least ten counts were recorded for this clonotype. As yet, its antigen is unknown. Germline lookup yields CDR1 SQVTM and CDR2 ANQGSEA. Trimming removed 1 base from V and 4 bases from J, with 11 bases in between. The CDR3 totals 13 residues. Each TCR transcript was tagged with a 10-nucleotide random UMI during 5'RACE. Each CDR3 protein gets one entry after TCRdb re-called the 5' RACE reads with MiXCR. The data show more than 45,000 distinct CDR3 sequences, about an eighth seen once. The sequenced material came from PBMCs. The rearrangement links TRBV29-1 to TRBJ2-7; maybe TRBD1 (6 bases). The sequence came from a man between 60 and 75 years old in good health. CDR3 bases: TGCAGCGTTGAAGTTTCAGGGGCTTACGAGCAGTACTTC. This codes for CSVEVSGAYEQYF.